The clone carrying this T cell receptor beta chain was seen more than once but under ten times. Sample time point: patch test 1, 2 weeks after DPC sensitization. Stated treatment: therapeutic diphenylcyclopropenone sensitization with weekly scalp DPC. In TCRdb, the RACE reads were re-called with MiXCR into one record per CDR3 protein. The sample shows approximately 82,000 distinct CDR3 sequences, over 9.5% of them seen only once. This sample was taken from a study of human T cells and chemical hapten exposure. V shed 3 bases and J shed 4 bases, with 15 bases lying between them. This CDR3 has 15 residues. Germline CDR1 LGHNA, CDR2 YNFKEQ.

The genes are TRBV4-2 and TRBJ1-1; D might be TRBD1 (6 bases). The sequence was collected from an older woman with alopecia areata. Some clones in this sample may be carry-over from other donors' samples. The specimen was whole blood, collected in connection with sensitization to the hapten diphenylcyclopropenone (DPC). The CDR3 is CASSHRAGEFTEAFF. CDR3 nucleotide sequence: TGTGCCAGCAGCCACAGAGCAGGGGAATTCACTGAAGCTTTCTTT.